A single sample is the source of the 21 T cell receptor beta chains below, sequenced in a study of cytotoxic CD8 clonotypes in ibrutinib-treated CLL. Sequencing was performed with immunoSEQ multiplex PCR; in TCRdb, only in-frame clones are kept and a portion is missing. Found here are about 70,000 clones, 90% of them singletons; the top ten hold approximately 3.1%. Sequencing was performed on PBMCs, taken after 12 months of ibrutinib treatment. Every receptor here comes from a human donor with chronic lymphocytic leukemia.

The rearrangement joins TRBV30 to TRBJ2-5; D is ambiguous. This CDR3 has 14 residues. Germline V gene lookup returns CDR1 GTSNPN and CDR2 SVGIG (reference sequence). Trimming shortened V by 1 base and J by 4 bases, and 13 bases separated the two germline ends. CDR3 residues: CAWSDAQLRETQYF. CDR3 DNA: TGTGCCTGGAGTGACGCTCAGCTTCGAGAGACCCAGTACTTC.

The chain couples TRBV9 to TRBJ1-2, with D uncertain. The ends were cut back, 0 bases at V and 7 bases at J, with 7 bases in the middle. Germline V gene data show CDR1 as SGDLS and CDR2 as YYNGEE. The CDR3 is 12 residues long. The CDR3: CASSVDFLGYTF. In DNA form, the CDR3 reads TGTGCCAGCAGCGTAGATTTTCTTGGCTACACCTTC.

This clone came up once. The chain recombines TRBV5-4 with TRBJ1-2; D perhaps matches TRBD1 (6 bases). Trimming took 8 bases from V and 5 from J, leaving 25 bases between them. CDR1 and CDR2 (germline): SGHNT, YYREEE (reference sequence). The CDR3 sequence is 16 residues long. The CDR3 is CARNVGGPSIEYGYTF. CDR3 nucleotide sequence: TGTGCCAGGAACGTGGGGGGCCCCTCGATAGAATATGGCTACACCTTC.

This clone showed up just a few times. V gene TRBV11-3 combines with J gene TRBJ2-3, with TRBD2 identical over 13 bases. This CDR3 is 16 amino acids long. Germline values: CDR1 SGHNT, CDR2 YENEEA. Trimming removed 4 bases from V and 2 bases from J; junction bases left unmatched: 3. The CDR3 spells CASSSGTSGATDTQYF. CDR3 nucleotide sequence: TGTGCCAGCAGCTCGGGGACTAGCGGGGCCACAGATACGCAGTATTTT.

The chain recombines TRBV28 with TRBJ1-1; 10 bases map to TRBD1. After removal of 0 bases from V and 5 bases from J, the junction contained 3 bases not matched to a gene. Germline V lookup: CDR1 MDHEN, CDR2 SYDVKM. There are 15 residues in the CDR3. The CDR3 region has the DNA TGTGCCAGCAGTTTATGGGACAGGGGGGATACTGAAGCTTTCTTT. Translating it yields CASSLWDRGDTEAFF.

The V gene is TRBV19, the J gene TRBJ1-5; 9 bases line up with TRBD1. CDR1 is LNHDA, CDR2 SQIVND, per germline (reference sequence). The CDR3 contains 15 residues. Unmatched junction bases numbered 11, after V lost 0 bases and J lost 14 bases. In DNA, the CDR3 is TGTGCCAGTAGTATAGAGGGAAGGACAGGGGTCCCGAAGCATTTT. It specifies CASSIEGRTGVPKHF.

This clone has a handful of counts. The J gene is TRBJ1-1, the V gene TRBV5-6, with D possibly being TRBD1 (5 bases). Trimming took off 4 bases at V and 1 base at J, with 11 bases between the two ends. The CDR3 consists of 14 residues. CDR1 and CDR2 (germline): SGHDT, YYEEEE. For the CDR3, the DNA is TGTGCCAGCAGCGCGCCTCAGGGGAACACTGAAGCTTTCTTT. This sequence encodes CASSAPQGNTEAFF. The full variable domain, completed using reference TRBV5-6 and TRBJ1-1, is DAGVTQSPTHLIKTRGQQVTLRCSPKSGHDTVSWYQQALGQGPQFIFQYYEEEERQRGNFPDRFSGHQFPNYSSELNVNALLLGDSALYLCASSAPQGNTEAFFGQGTRLTVV.

This chain's CDR3 is CASRAPTWDYGYTF. CDR3 nucleotide sequence: TGTGCCAGCAGGGCCCCGACGTGGGACTATGGCTACACCTTC. The chain couples TRBV2 to TRBJ1-2; D remains ambiguous. The CDR3 runs to 14 residues. The V and J ends lost 6 bases and 3 bases respectively, with 14 bases between them. Germline V gives CDR1 SNHLY, CDR2 FYNNEI.

This chain links TRBV7-8 with TRBJ1-3; the D is unclear. Germline V gene sequence: CDR1 SGHVS, CDR2 FQNEAQ. Between the trimmed V and J ends, which lost 5 bases and 3 bases, there was a span of 8 bases. The CDR3 totals 13 residues. CDR3 nucleotides: TGTGCCAGCAGCAGACCAGGTGGAAACACCATATATTTT. This gives the protein CASSRPGGNTIYF.

This chain uses TRBV6-6 with TRBJ2-1, with TRBD2 matching over 9 bases. V was pared by 0 bases and J by 6 bases, with 6 bases of the junction left unmatched. This CDR3 has 16 residues. The germline V gene has CDR1 MNHNY and CDR2 SVGAGI (reference sequence). The CDR3 is CASSYSPSGVSNEQFF. For the CDR3, the DNA is TGTGCCAGCAGTTACTCACCTAGCGGGGTAAGCAATGAGCAGTTCTTC.

The chain links TRBV4-2 to TRBJ2-1, with D hard to call. V was pared by 4 bases and J by 3 bases, with 22 bases between. The CDR3 has 18 residues. Germline V gene sequence: CDR1 LGHNA, CDR2 YNFKEQ. DNA for the CDR3: TGTGCCAGCAGCCTCTATCCCCCTTGGGCTAGGAACTACAATGAGCAGTTCTTC. Its translation: CASSLYPPWARNYNEQFF.

The chain employs TRBV10-3 and TRBJ2-2; 8 nucleotides agree with TRBD1. Germline V gene data show CDR1 as ENHRY and CDR2 as SYGVKD. The CDR3 is 14 residues long. Unmatched junction bases numbered 0, after V lost 6 bases and J lost 0 bases. Here the CDR3 DNA reads TGTGCCATCAGACAGGGGGCGAACACCGGGGAGCTGTTTTTT. Its translation is CAIRQGANTGELFF.

The rearrangement joins TRBV29-1 to TRBJ2-7; D is unresolved. The V gene lost 5 bases and the J gene lost 3 bases, with 14 bases spanning the gap. CDR3 length: 13 amino acids. Germline loops: CDR1 SQVTM, CDR2 ANQGSEA. CDR3 region: CSVYTITDYEQYF. The DNA for the CDR3 is TGCAGCGTTTATACGATCACCGACTACGAGCAGTACTTC.

In this sample, this clone turned up once. This rearrangement joins TRBV29-1 to TRBJ1-2, with D perhaps TRBD1 (5 bases). Germline V gene data show CDR1 as SQVTM and CDR2 as ANQGSEA. The V end was cut by 6 bases, the J end by 6 bases, with 17 bases between. The CDR3 is 13 amino acids. The CDR3 bases are TGCAGCGTCGGACATACGGGACGCGATGGCTACACCTTC. Translated, it gives CSVGHTGRDGYTF.

For this clone: This sample also contains other DNA sequences that code for the same CDR3. The chain links TRBV5-1 to TRBJ2-6, with 8 bases fitting TRBD1. V shed 4 bases, J shed 0 bases, and the junction held 6 bases outside the gene matches. Germline-derived CDR1 and CDR2 are SGHRS and YFSETQ. There are 17 residues in the CDR3. The CDR3 sequence: CASSTGTGVSGANVLTF. The CDR3 DNA sequence: TGCGCCAGCAGCACCGGGACAGGAGTCTCTGGGGCCAACGTCCTGACTTTC.

The chain is built from TRBV15 and TRBJ1-2; maybe TRBD1 (5 bases). CDR3 length equals 16 residues. V dropped 8 bases and J dropped 3 bases, with 22 bases sitting between them. Germline V gene lookup returns CDR1 LNHNV and CDR2 YYDKDF (reference sequence). The CDR3 spells CATETLPGRGDYGYTF. The CDR3 DNA follows: TGTGCCACCGAGACTTTGCCGGGAAGGGGCGACTATGGCTACACCTTC.

Only a few counts were recorded for this clone. This chain uses TRBV20-1 with TRBJ1-1; tentatively, D is TRBD1 (6 bases). Germline V gives CDR1 DFQATT, CDR2 SNEGSKA (reference sequence). The CDR3 has 11 residues. Trimming left V 0 bases short and J 9 bases short, with 8 bases between. The chain's CDR3 is CSARDQGKAFF. As DNA, the CDR3 is TGCAGTGCTAGAGATCAGGGGAAAGCTTTCTTT.

The chain uses TRBV19 and TRBJ1-1; 7 bases are shared with TRBD1. Unmatched junction bases numbered 11, after V lost 3 bases and J lost 1 base. The CDR3 runs 17 residues. Germline CDR1 reads LNHDA; CDR2 reads SQIVND (reference sequence). The CDR3 loop reads CASSIEGARPWNTEAFF. CDR3 nucleotides: TGTGCCAGTAGTATCGAGGGGGCGAGACCGTGGAACACTGAAGCTTTCTTT.

This clone is a singleton in its sample. The chain combines TRBV19 with TRBJ2-7; no clear D gene. The length of the CDR3 is 15 residues. The germline V gene encodes CDR1 LNHDA and CDR2 SQIVND (reference sequence). Trimming stripped 3 bases from V and 0 bases from J, with 12 bases between. Here the CDR3 reads CASSIPGLSSYEQYF. Here the CDR3 DNA reads TGTGCCAGTAGTATCCCAGGCCTCAGCTCCTACGAGCAGTACTTC.

The chain combines TRBV5-1 with TRBJ1-5; 10 bases line up with TRBD1. From germline, CDR1 is SGHRS and CDR2 YFSETQ. The junction had 4 bases not matched to a gene; V was cut back by 4 bases and J by 3 bases. CDR3 size: 15 residues. CDR3 loop: CASSTGQGPNQPQHF. CDR3 nucleotide sequence: TGCGCCAGCAGCACGGGACAGGGGCCCAATCAGCCCCAGCATTTT.

V gene TRBV21-1 combines with J gene TRBJ1-1. TRBV21-1 corresponds to a pseudogene. This CDR3 region has 13 residues. CDR3 sequence: CASSKTLGVQAFF. DNA for the CDR3: TGTGCCAGCAGCAAGACCCTGGGGGTGCAAGCTTTCTTT.